The 13 T cell receptor beta chains given below trace back to one sample, sequenced in a study of shared clonotypes between healthy human individuals. Clones were sequenced by immunoSEQ multiplex PCR, and TCRdb holds only the in-frame ones, with some missing. The data contain some 1,900,000 clones, just under 95% of them singletons. Terminally differentiated effector memory CD45RA+ cells were excluded from the naive CD8 cells, which were CD45RO-negative and positively selected for CCR7. Specimen: naive CD8+ T cells sorted from blood. These receptors were obtained from a man between 18 and 29 years old in good health.

The chain joins TRBV2 to TRBJ2-3; D uncertain. V lost 10 bases and J lost 3, with 14 bases in between. CDR1 is SNHLY, CDR2 FYNNEI, per germline. The CDR3 is 13 residues long. DNA for the CDR3: TGTGCCATCAAGAGGCTAAAGACAGATACGCAGTATTTT. Translation: CAIKRLKTDTQYF. Full variable domain (outside the CDR3, taken from reference TRBV2 and TRBJ2-3): EPEVTQTPSHQVTQMGQEVILRCVPISNHLYFYWYRQILGQKVEFLVSFYNNEISEKSEIFDDQFSVERPDGSNFTLKIRSTKLEDSAMYFCAIKRLKTDTQYFGPGTRLTVL.

Of note for this clone: This sample also contains other DNA sequences that code for the same CDR3. V and J are TRBV28 and TRBJ2-5; D is unresolved. The V end was cut by 4 bases, the J end by 5 bases, with 8 bases between. The CDR3 is 12 residues long. Germline CDR1 reads MDHEN; CDR2 reads SYDVKM. CDR3 DNA: TGTGCCAGCAGTTCGGTCGGTGAGACCCAGTACTTC. As protein: CASSSVGETQYF.

A word on this clone: A much larger clone lies one base from this, so it may be a read error. Different DNA sequences within this sample yield the same CDR3. The chain uses TRBV11-2 and TRBJ2-7, with D possibly matching TRBD1 (5 bases). V shed 3 bases and J shed 0 bases, with 6 bases lying between them. This CDR3 region has 13 residues. Per the germline V gene, CDR1 is SGHAT and CDR2 is FQNNGV. The CDR3: CASSFDSSYEQYF. As DNA, the CDR3 is TGTGCCAGCAGCTTCGACAGCTCCTACGAGCAGTACTTC.

The rearrangement links TRBV7-9 to TRBJ2-7; D unresolved. CDR3 length: 11 residues. Trimming removed 8 bases at V and 3 bases at J, with 8 bases between. The germline CDR1 and CDR2 sequences are SEHNR and FQNEAQ (reference sequence). CDR3 loop: CASEADYEQYF. The CDR3 nucleotides are TGTGCCAGCGAGGCGGACTACGAGCAGTACTTC.

Points on this clone: The sample has other DNA sequences that encode this CDR3 too. The chain has TRBV4-1 and TRBJ2-1; D is undetermined. The CDR3 has 11 amino acids. V was pared by 6 bases and J by 7 bases, with 7 bases between. Germline V lookup: CDR1 MGHRA, CDR2 YSYEKL. In DNA form, the CDR3 reads TGCGCCAGCAGTCAACTTAATGAGCAGTTCTTC. Protein product: CASSQLNEQFF.

The J gene is TRBJ1-1, the V gene TRBV7-2; tentative D call: TRBD1 (5 bases). Trimming pared 5 bases from V and 2 bases from J, leaving 12 bases between. Germline V lookup: CDR1 SGHTA, CDR2 FQGNSA. The CDR3 consists of 14 residues. This CDR3 is CASSPHRFNTEAFF. The CDR3, as DNA: TGTGCCAGCAGCCCCCACAGGTTCAACACTGAAGCTTTCTTT.

This sequence joins TRBV10-3 and TRBJ2-5, with D possibly matching TRBD2 (5 bases). Germline CDR1 and CDR2: ENHRY and SYGVKD. This CDR3 comprises 14 residues. V shed 4 bases and J shed 2 bases, with 11 bases lying between them. CDR3 residues: CAISGSVLQETQYF. DNA for the CDR3: TGTGCCATCAGTGGTAGCGTTTTACAAGAGACCCAGTACTTC.

V gene TRBV4-3 combines with J gene TRBJ2-5; D uncertain. Between the trimmed V and J ends, which lost 1 base and 6 bases, there was a span of 15 bases. The CDR3 sequence is 15 residues long. Germline V CDR1 and CDR2: LGHNA, YSLEER. The CDR3 spells CASSQVATASQTQYF. The CDR3 bases are TGCGCCAGCAGCCAAGTCGCTACCGCCTCACAGACCCAGTACTTC.

On this clone: Other DNA sequences from this sample encode an identical CDR3 as well. The J gene is TRBJ2-1, the V gene TRBV27; 7 bases line up with TRBD2. The CDR3 is 16 residues long. Germline CDR1 and CDR2: MNHEY and SMNVEV (reference sequence). The V gene end was trimmed by 2 bases and the J gene end by 0 bases; junction bases not matched to a gene: 4. The CDR3 bases are TGTGCCAGCAGTTTACTAGCGGTTAGCTCCTACAATGAGCAGTTCTTC. Its protein product is CASSLLAVSSYNEQFF.

Points on this clone: Distinct nucleotide sequences in the sample also encode this CDR3. The chain uses TRBV6-5 and TRBJ2-7; D not resolved. Germline CDR1 MNHEY, CDR2 SVGAGI. Deletions cut 3 bases from V and 7 bases from J, with 10 bases between. This CDR3 is built from 12 residues. CDR3 region: CASSYGGPEQYF. The CDR3, as DNA: TGTGCCAGCAGTTATGGCGGTCCTGAGCAGTACTTC.

The chain is built from TRBV4-3 and TRBJ2-1; TRBD1 is a possible D gene (6 bases). CDR3 length equals 14 residues. V lost 4 bases to trimming and J lost 8 bases, with 15 bases between them. Germline V CDR1 and CDR2: LGHNA, YSLEER. CDR3 nucleotides: TGCGCCAGCAGCCCCTGGCCAGGGGCCGATGAGCAGTTCTTC. This sequence encodes CASSPWPGADEQFF.

The J gene is TRBJ2-2, the V gene TRBV5-4; 14 nucleotides align to TRBD2. J was trimmed by 6 bases and V by 3 bases; bases with no gene match: 16. The CDR3 sequence is 20 residues long. Germline CDR1 is SGHNT and CDR2 is YYREEE (reference sequence). CDR3 residues: CASSSPPTSGRGYEAGELFF. CDR3 nucleotides: TGTGCCAGCAGCTCACCCCCGACTAGCGGGAGGGGATATGAGGCCGGGGAGCTGTTTTTT.

This chain connects TRBV28 to TRBJ2-3, with D perhaps TRBD2 (6 bases). CDR3 length equals 15 residues. Germline V gene lookup returns CDR1 MDHEN and CDR2 SYDVKM. V was pared by 2 bases and J by 3 bases, with 12 bases between. CDR3 residues: CASSLGARGTDTQYF. CDR3 DNA sequence: TGTGCCAGCAGTTTAGGGGCGCGGGGTACAGATACGCAGTATTTT.